The source of this T cell receptor (beta chain) is a study of T cell repertoires in cytomegalovirus infection. General study points: CMV-specific HLA-C-restricted TCR beta clonotypes dominated the ex vivo response. Frequencies of public TCR beta families were cumulated, and this identified carriers of CMV plus the relevant HLA.

TCRdb called the reads again in MiXCR, with one record for every CDR3 protein. The sample yields around 500,000 distinct CDR3 sequences, 40% to 50% seen once. This CDR3 contains 12 residues. Germline V gene lookup returns CDR1 SGHAT and CDR2 FQNNGV. V was clipped by 6 bases and J by 2 bases, with 6 bases between them. A few counts support this clonotype. The antigen remains undetermined. Material: cultured PBMCs, obtained from culture after CMV antigen stimulation. V is TRBV11-2 and J is TRBJ2-3; D gene unclear. The TCR was taken from a human donor in good health (CMV status not recorded). Some clones in this sample may be carry-over from other donors' samples. The DNA of the CDR3 is TGTGCCAGCAGGGTACTCACAGATACGCAGTATTTT. It encodes CASRVLTDTQYF.